The subject of this entry is one T cell receptor beta chain. Its target is not known. V lost 1 base, J lost 9 bases, and 5 bases stayed unmatched. The CDR3 has 15 amino acids. In germline, CDR1 is SEHNR, CDR2 FQNEAQ (reference sequence). Some clones are missing from TCRdb's copy, which holds only in-frame ones; the method was immunoSEQ multiplex PCR. The table records under 200,000 clones, about 96% of them present only once. This specimen comes from a study of cytomegalovirus exposure and HLA in healthy donors. Study results and caveats: Both high specificity and high sensitivity reportedly marked the classifier's diagnosis of cytomegalovirus status. Cytomegalovirus-associated TCR beta chains were listed, numbering 150 to 200.

The TCR originated in a woman aged 18-29 years in good health and CMV-seronegative. The rearrangement links TRBV7-9 to TRBJ1-4; 10 nucleotides line up with TRBD1. The sequencing input was PBMCs. The CDR3, as DNA: TGTGCCAGCAGCTTAGAGGGACAGGGGACGAAAAAACTGTTTTTT. Its protein product is CASSLEGQGTKKLFF.